These 25 T cell receptor beta chains were sequenced from one sample in a study of OX40 agonist ivuxolimab in advanced cancers. TCRdb keeps only in-frame clones here, not all; method: immunoSEQ multiplex PCR. The profile shows 50,000 to 55,000 clones, roughly four fifths of them singletons. The material was CD4+ or CD8+ T cells sorted from blood, obtained in a trial of the OX40 agonist ivuxolimab. The source is an adult with an advanced solid tumor such as melanoma, head and neck, liver or kidney cancer.

The rearrangement joins TRBV7-2 to TRBJ2-2; 7 bases agree with TRBD2. Germline CDR1 SGHTA, CDR2 FQGNSA. The CDR3 spans 15 residues. J was trimmed by 0 bases and V by 11 bases; bases with no gene match: 9. This CDR3 is CALMTGGPNTGELFF. In DNA, the CDR3 is TGTGCCCTCATGACGGGGGGACCGAACACCGGGGAGCTGTTTTTT.

This rearrangement joins TRBV11-3 to TRBJ1-2, with 7 bases that match TRBD1. The V segment lost 5 bases and the J segment 8 bases; nucleotides outside the gene matches: 8. CDR3 length: 13 residues. Germline CDR1 reads SGHNT; CDR2 reads YENEEA. In DNA, the CDR3 is TGTGCCAGCAGCCCCGACAGGGAAGGCGGCTACACCTTC. This encodes CASSPDREGGYTF.

This clone was seen just once. The genes are TRBV6-9 and TRBJ2-2; TRBD1 matches at 8 bases. Germline V gene sequence: CDR1 MNHGY, CDR2 SVAAGI. V trimming: 8 bases; J trimming: 6 bases; junction bases outside the gene matches: 8. This CDR3 spans 14 amino acids. CDR3 bases: TGTGCCAGCCCCTCAGGGGGCAGGCCCGGGGAGCTGTTTTTT. It codes for CASPSGGRPGELFF.

This clone was counted only a few times. The chain recombines TRBV5-8 with TRBJ2-2; 9 bases map to TRBD2. This CDR3 has 15 amino acids. V dropped 4 bases and J dropped 5; count of bases not matched to a gene: 6. Per the germline V gene, CDR1 is SGHTS and CDR2 is YDEGEE. Here the CDR3 reads CASSEIAGVTGELFF. In DNA, the CDR3 is TGTGCCAGCAGCGAAATAGCGGGGGTTACCGGGGAGCTGTTTTTT.

The chain combines TRBV6-1 with TRBJ2-5, with 8 bases identical to TRBD2. The J call may be mistaken, given a closer DNA end match to TRBJ2-7. Germline CDR1 and CDR2: MNHNS and SASEGT. The CDR3 is made up of 14 amino acids. CDR3 protein: CASQLAGGPYEQYF. As DNA, the CDR3 is TGTGCCAGCCAACTCGCGGGGGGCCCCTACGAGCAGTACTTC.

The chain combines TRBV7-3 with TRBJ2-1, with D perhaps TRBD1 or TRBD2 (5 bases each). The V gene lost 5 bases and the J gene lost 7 bases, with 24 bases spanning the gap. The CDR3 covers 17 residues. CDR1 SGHTA and CDR2 FQGTGA come from the germline V gene. The CDR3 region is CASSLHGGPMGENEQFF. The CDR3, as DNA: TGTGCCAGCAGCCTCCACGGCGGACCGATGGGGGAAAATGAGCAGTTCTTC.

The rearrangement uses TRBV29-1 and TRBJ2-5; 13 bases line up with TRBD2. The CDR3 has 15 amino acids. Per the germline V gene, CDR1 is SQVTM and CDR2 is ANQGSEA. V lost 5 bases, J lost 3 bases, and 6 bases stayed unmatched. CDR3 sequence reads: CSVFATSGGKETQYF. The CDR3 DNA is TGCAGCGTTTTCGCGACTAGCGGGGGGAAAGAGACCCAGTACTTC.

The V gene is TRBV5-1, the J gene TRBJ1-1; D uncertain. This CDR3 has 13 residues. Trimming took 4 bases from V and 1 from J, leaving 8 bases between them. Germline assignment: CDR1 SGHRS and CDR2 YFSETQ. Written as DNA, the CDR3 is TGCGCCAGCAGCCTCCGGCCGAACACTGAAGCTTTCTTT. Its translation: CASSLRPNTEAFF.

Within the sample, this clone is medium-sized. This chain uses TRBV9 with TRBJ2-7, with D perhaps TRBD2 (6 bases). Germline CDR1 is SGDLS and CDR2 is YYNGEE. The CDR3 loop spans 15 amino acids. Trimming pared 0 bases from V and 2 bases from J, leaving 12 bases between. CDR3 in amino acids: CASSVDYGRAYEQYF. CDR3 bases: TGTGCCAGCAGCGTAGATTACGGGAGAGCCTACGAGCAGTACTTC.

The CDR3, as DNA: TGTGCCAGCAGCTTCCCCGTGACAGACGAGCAGTACTTC. As protein: CASSFPVTDEQYF. J is TRBJ2-5 and V is TRBV7-2, with a tentative D call TRBD1 (5 bases). The J call may be wrong; the DNA end is better matched by TRBJ2-7. The CDR3 runs 13 residues. The V gene's germline CDR1 is SGHTA and CDR2 FQGNSA.

The V and J genes are TRBV5-1 and TRBJ2-1; tentatively, D is TRBD1 (6 bases). The CDR3 sequence is 14 residues long. CDR1 SGHRS and CDR2 YFSETQ come from the germline V gene. V gave up 6 bases and J gave up 0 bases, with 10 bases separating them. The chain's CDR3 is CASNRDTSYNEQFF. CDR3 DNA: TGCGCCAGCAACCGGGACACCTCCTACAATGAGCAGTTCTTC. The full variable domain, its missing parts supplied by reference TRBV5-1 and TRBJ2-1, is KAGVTQTPRYLIKTRGQQVTLSCSPISGHRSVSWYQQTPGQGLQFLFEYFSETQRNKGNFPGRFSGRQFSNSRSEMNVSTLELGDSALYLCASNRDTSYNEQFFGPGTRLTVL.

CDR3 residues: CASSFRPRRGTGEAQYF. The DNA of the CDR3 is TGCGCCAGCAGCTTCCGCCCCCGGCGGGGAACCGGCGAGGCCCAGTACTTC. The chain joins TRBV5-1 to TRBJ2-5, with a weak D call TRBD2 (6 bases). The CDR3 length is 17 residues. Germline V lookup: CDR1 SGHRS, CDR2 YFSETQ. V was trimmed by 2 bases and J by 9 bases, leaving 26 bases between them.

A remark on this clone: This sample also contains other DNA sequences that code for the same CDR3. The chain joins TRBV5-1 to TRBJ2-1, with D perhaps matching TRBD1 (5 bases). Germline loops: CDR1 SGHRS, CDR2 YFSETQ. Trimming removed 0 bases from V and 0 bases from J, with 7 bases in between. The CDR3 has 15 residues. CDR3 nucleotide sequence: TGCGCCAGCAGCTTGGACAGGCCCTCCTACAATGAGCAGTTCTTC. Protein: CASSLDRPSYNEQFF.

V is TRBV6-1 and J is TRBJ1-1; D is uncertain. Trimming removed 7 bases at V and 4 bases at J, with 19 bases between. The CDR3 sequence is 15 residues long. Looked up from germline, CDR1 is MNHNS and CDR2 is SASEGT. Written as DNA, the CDR3 is TGTGCCAGCACCCCCGAACTCCGGGTGGGCACTGAAGCTTTCTTT. Translation: CASTPELRVGTEAFF.

This chain connects TRBV27 to TRBJ2-3, with D perhaps given as TRBD1 or TRBD2 (5 bases each). Looked up from germline, CDR1 is MNHEY and CDR2 is SMNVEV (reference sequence). The CDR3 covers 13 residues. The CDR3 loop reads CGVRGPSTDTQYF. For the CDR3, the DNA is TGTGGAGTCCGGGGACCTAGCACAGATACGCAGTATTTT.

The chain uses TRBV7-8 and TRBJ1-2; D remains ambiguous. Trimming stripped 1 base from V and 6 bases from J, with 9 bases between. Germline assignment: CDR1 SGHVS and CDR2 FQNEAQ. The CDR3 totals 13 residues. CDR3 sequence: CASSLVVWDGYTF. The CDR3 DNA sequence: TGTGCCAGCAGCTTAGTGGTGTGGGATGGCTACACCTTC.

The genes are TRBV9 and TRBJ2-6; a possible D gene is TRBD2 (6 bases). This CDR3 is built from 17 residues. Germline loops: CDR1 SGDLS, CDR2 YYNGEE. Between the trimmed V and J ends, which lost 4 bases and 0 bases, there was a span of 14 bases. The CDR3 spells CASSLAGLSSGANVLTF. In DNA form, the CDR3 reads TGTGCCAGCAGCCTCGCGGGACTTAGCTCTGGGGCCAACGTCCTGACTTTC.

The chain uses TRBV7-8 and TRBJ1-2; 11 bases are shared with TRBD1. This CDR3 region has 16 residues. CDR1 and CDR2 from the germline V gene are SGHVS and FQNEAQ. The V and J ends lost 5 bases and 4 bases, in that order; junction bases with no gene match: 9. CDR3 region: CASSPKDGTGGYGYTF. The CDR3 DNA reads TGTGCCAGCAGCCCAAAGGACGGGACAGGGGGCTATGGCTACACCTTC. Full variable domain (remainder filled in from reference TRBV7-8 and TRBJ1-2): GAGVSQSPRYKVAKRGQDVALRCDPISGHVSLFWYQQALGQGPEFLTYFQNEAQLDKSGLPSDRFFAERPEGSVSTLKIQRTQQEDSAVYLCASSPKDGTGGYGYTFGSGTRLTVV.

CDR3 protein: CASSPDDRNEKLFF. CDR3 coding DNA: TGTGCCAGCTCACCTGATGACAGGAATGAAAAACTGTTTTTT. The chain couples TRBV18 to TRBJ1-4; tentatively, D is TRBD1 (6 bases). This CDR3 is built from 14 residues. Trimming stripped 3 bases from V and 5 bases from J, with 10 bases between. In germline, CDR1 is KGHSH, CDR2 LQKENI. Combining the CDR3 with reference TRBV18 and TRBJ1-4 gives the whole variable domain NAGVMQNPRHLVRRRGQEARLRCSPMKGHSHVYWYRQLPEEGLKFMVYLQKENIIDESGMPKERFSAEFPKEGPSILRIQQVVRGDSAAYFCASSPDDRNEKLFFGSGTQLSVL.

V usage is TRBV6-4 and J usage is TRBJ1-2, with TRBD1 matching 12 bases. Germline V gives CDR1 MRHNA, CDR2 SNTAGT. After removal of 4 bases from V and 7 bases from J, the junction contained 4 bases not matched to a gene. This CDR3 has 14 amino acids. The CDR3 here is CASSAGTGGVGYTF. CDR3 in DNA: TGTGCCAGCAGTGCCGGGACAGGGGGCGTTGGCTACACCTTC.

The rearrangement uses TRBV2 and TRBJ1-2, with D unresolved. The CDR3 has 14 amino acids. V was shortened by 1 base and J by 7 bases, with 13 bases between the two germline ends. The germline V gene has CDR1 SNHLY and CDR2 FYNNEI. In nucleotides, the CDR3 is TGTGCCAGCAGTGAAGGGTCGGGGTTGGGTGGCTACACCTTC. Translated: CASSEGSGLGGYTF. Looking up the rest from reference TRBV2 and TRBJ1-2 gives the full variable domain: EPEVTQTPSHQVTQMGQEVILRCVPISNHLYFYWYRQILGQKVEFLVSFYNNEISEKSEIFDDQFSVERPDGSNFTLKIRSTKLEDSAMYFCASSEGSGLGGYTFGSGTRLTVV.

V usage is TRBV5-1 and J usage is TRBJ1-4; TRBD1 matches 8 bases. CDR3 length equals 15 residues. V lost 4 bases to trimming and J lost 5 bases; unmatched junction nucleotides: 7. Germline CDR1 SGHRS, CDR2 YFSETQ. The CDR3 DNA reads as TGCGCCAGCAGCCCCCCGGACAGGGAGAATGAAAAACTGTTTTTT. Translating it yields CASSPPDRENEKLFF. The whole variable domain, filled in from reference TRBV5-1 and TRBJ1-4, reads KAGVTQTPRYLIKTRGQQVTLSCSPISGHRSVSWYQQTPGQGLQFLFEYFSETQRNKGNFPGRFSGRQFSNSRSEMNVSTLELGDSALYLCASSPPDRENEKLFFGSGTQLSVL.

The chain uses TRBV19 and TRBJ1-1; TRBD1 matches at 7 bases. J gave up 4 bases and V 5 bases, and 7 bases lay outside the gene matches. The length of the CDR3 is 14 residues. Germline assignment: CDR1 LNHDA and CDR2 SQIVND (reference sequence). The CDR3 region has the DNA TGTGCCAGTAGTCCGAGACAGGGTGGCACTGAAGCTTTCTTT. This gives the protein CASSPRQGGTEAFF.

The V and J genes are TRBV5-1 and TRBJ1-6; D not certain. The CDR3 contains 15 residues. The ends were cut back, 0 bases at V and 1 base at J, with 5 bases in the middle. Germline V gene data show CDR1 as SGHRS and CDR2 as YFSETQ. The CDR3 here is CASSLESSYNSPLHF. The CDR3 DNA is TGCGCCAGCAGCTTGGAGTCGTCCTATAATTCACCCCTCCACTTT.

This sequence joins TRBV5-8 and TRBJ1-6; a possible D gene is TRBD1 (6 bases). V dropped 2 bases and J dropped 14 bases, with 17 bases sitting between them. The CDR3 length is 14 residues. Germline V gene data show CDR1 as SGHTS and CDR2 as YDEGEE. CDR3 DNA: TGTGCCAGCAGCTTAGGGGACAAGCCTCTTTCCCTCCACTTT. Encoded protein: CASSLGDKPLSLHF.